This TCR beta chain was obtained from a study of CD8+CD57+ T cells in acquired aplastic anemia (dated by TCRdb to 2017 to 2018). Broadly, across the study: Extracted DNA from sorted CD4+ and CD8+ cells averaged around 2.9 ug, ranging from roughly 0.19 to 27.4 ug. CD8+CD57+ expansion was defined as frequency above the mean frequency observed in healthy subjects.

Profiling of TCR beta VDJ combinations and CDR3 sequences used genomic DNA as the template. An Illumina HiSeq 2000 was used for TCR repertoire sequencing. Per the source publication's procedure: TRBV/TRBJ rearrangement plots, CDR3 size and DJ length profiles, and Simpson's diversity index were used to evaluate the repertoires. The most abundant DNA sequence in the deep sequencing data was taken as the immunodominant clone. CDR3 amino acid sequences were checked for sharing between subjects and were compared against published repertoires and the VDJdb database. The public reads were reanalyzed by TCRdb: fastp trimming at Q25, MiXCR alignment, in-frame beta chains only. CDR3 protein duplicates are merged, each entry listing the most common genes and DNA. It is TCRdb's table, rather than the study itself, that gives the V and J calls and clone size. A total of around 200,000 distinct CDR3 sequences appear in this sample, nearly 65% of them only once. Approximately 42% of the sample lies in the top ten.

For CDR1 and CDR2, the germline V gene lists MNHEY and SVGAGI. CDR3 length: 14 amino acids, cysteine to phenylalanine. The read is trimmed to its CDR3 DNA, 42 bases read in frame from base 1. The germline ends are 9 bases apart after V is trimmed by 2 bases and J by 4 bases. The patients picked for sequencing were ones in whom flow cytometry had shown an expansion of CD8+CD57+ cells. Severe acquired aplastic anemia was diagnosed in all patients according to International Study of Aplastic Anemia and Agranulocytosis and Camitta criteria. At the time blood was sampled, none of the patients had received any therapy. The study deep-sequenced TCR repertoires of sorted CD4+ and CD8+ blood T cells from severe aplastic anemia patients and healthy subjects. Patients were enrolled under clinicaltrials.gov protocols 00001620, 01623167, 00001397, 00071045, 00081523 and 00961064 in the USA. Ficoll-Paque density gradient centrifugation was used to isolate peripheral blood mononuclear cells. Before DNA was extracted, CD4+ and CD8+ T cells were sorted using either FACS or magnetic beads.

Study-wide conclusions, independent of this receptor: Although 25 to 30 CD8+ CDR3 sequences were shared by patients and controls, these sequences appeared highly expressed in patients and within the immunodominant clones of patients. Patients and healthy controls showed no significant difference in CD8+ Simpson's diversity (P=0.060).

This clonotype came up many times. What antigen it recognizes has not been identified. No base quality values were provided; no much bigger clone lies one nucleotide off. The receptor was derived from a human donor with aplastic anemia. Source material: sorted CD4+, CD8+, or CD8+CD57+ T cells (not recorded which) from PBMCs. The receptor chain draws on TRBV6-5 and TRBJ1-5; the D gene assignment is ambiguous. The CDR3 has the sequence CASSYRGLNQPQHF. At the DNA level, the sequence is TGTGCCAGCAGTTACCGGGGATTAAATCAGCCCCAGCATTTT.